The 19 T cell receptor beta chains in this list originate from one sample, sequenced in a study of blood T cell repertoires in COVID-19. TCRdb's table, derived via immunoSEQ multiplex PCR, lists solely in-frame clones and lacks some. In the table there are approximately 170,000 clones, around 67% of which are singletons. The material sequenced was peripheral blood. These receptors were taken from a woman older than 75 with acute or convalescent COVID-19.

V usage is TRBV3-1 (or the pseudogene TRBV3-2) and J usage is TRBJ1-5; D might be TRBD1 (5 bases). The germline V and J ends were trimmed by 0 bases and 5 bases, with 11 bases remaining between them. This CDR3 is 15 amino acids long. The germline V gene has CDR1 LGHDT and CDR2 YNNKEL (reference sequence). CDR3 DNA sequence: TGTGCCAGCAGCCAAGATGGGGGAGGGCATCAGCCCCAGCATTTT. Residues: CASSQDGGGHQPQHF.

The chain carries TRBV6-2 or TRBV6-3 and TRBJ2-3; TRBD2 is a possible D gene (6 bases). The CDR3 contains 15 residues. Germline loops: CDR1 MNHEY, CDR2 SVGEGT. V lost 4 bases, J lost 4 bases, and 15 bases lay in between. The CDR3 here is CASSLLAPSADTQYF. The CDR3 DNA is TGTGCCAGCAGTTTACTAGCCCCGTCCGCAGATACGCAGTATTTT.

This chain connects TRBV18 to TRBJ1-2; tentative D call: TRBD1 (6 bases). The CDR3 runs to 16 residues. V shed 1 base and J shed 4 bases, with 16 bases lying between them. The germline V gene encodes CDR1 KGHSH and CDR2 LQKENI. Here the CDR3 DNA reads TGTGCCAGCTCACCACAGGACAGCCGTGTAACCTATGGCTACACCTTC. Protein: CASSPQDSRVTYGYTF. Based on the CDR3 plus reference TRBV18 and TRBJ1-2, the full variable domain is NAGVMQNPRHLVRRRGQEARLRCSPMKGHSHVYWYRQLPEEGLKFMVYLQKENIIDESGMPKERFSAEFPKEGPSILRIQQVVRGDSAAYFCASSPQDSRVTYGYTFGSGTRLTVV.

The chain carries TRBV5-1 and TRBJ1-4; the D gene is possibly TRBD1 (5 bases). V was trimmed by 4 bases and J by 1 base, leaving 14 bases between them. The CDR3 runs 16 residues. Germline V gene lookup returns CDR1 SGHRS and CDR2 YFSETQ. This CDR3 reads CASSLIPGGTNEKLFF. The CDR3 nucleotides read TGCGCCAGCAGCCTCATTCCGGGGGGAACTAATGAAAAACTGTTTTTT.

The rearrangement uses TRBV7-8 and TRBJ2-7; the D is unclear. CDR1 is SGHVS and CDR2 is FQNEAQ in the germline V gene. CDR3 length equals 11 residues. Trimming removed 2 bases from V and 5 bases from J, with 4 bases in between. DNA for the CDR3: TGTGCCAGCAGCTTAAATAACGAGCAGTACTTC. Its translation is CASSLNNEQYF.

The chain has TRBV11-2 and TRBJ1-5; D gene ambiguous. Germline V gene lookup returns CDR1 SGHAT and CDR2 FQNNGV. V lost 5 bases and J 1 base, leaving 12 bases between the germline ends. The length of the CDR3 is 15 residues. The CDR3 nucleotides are TGTGCCAGCAGCCCGTCCTGGGAGAGCAATCAGCCCCAGCATTTT. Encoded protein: CASSPSWESNQPQHF.

The CDR3 sequence: CASSYLAGVEQFF. The DNA of the CDR3 is TGCGCCAGCAGCTACCTAGCGGGAGTGGAGCAGTTCTTC. The rearrangement links TRBV5-1 to TRBJ2-1; TRBD2 matches at 10 bases. The CDR3 sequence is 13 residues long. Trimming at V came to 3 bases and at J to 10 bases, leaving 4 bases not matched to a gene. Germline V gene sequence: CDR1 SGHRS, CDR2 YFSETQ.

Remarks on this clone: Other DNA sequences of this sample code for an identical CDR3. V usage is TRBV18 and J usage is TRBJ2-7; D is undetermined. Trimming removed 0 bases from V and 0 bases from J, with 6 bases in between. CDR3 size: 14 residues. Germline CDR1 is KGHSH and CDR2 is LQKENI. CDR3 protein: CASSPPASSYEQYF. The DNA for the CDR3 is TGTGCCAGCTCACCACCAGCGAGCTCCTACGAGCAGTACTTC.

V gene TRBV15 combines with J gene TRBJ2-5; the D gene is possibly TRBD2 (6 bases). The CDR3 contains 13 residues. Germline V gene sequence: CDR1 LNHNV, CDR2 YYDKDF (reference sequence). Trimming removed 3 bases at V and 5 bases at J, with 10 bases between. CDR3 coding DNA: TGTGCCACCAGCAGTCTTGGAGGGGAGACCCAGTACTTC. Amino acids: CATSSLGGETQYF.

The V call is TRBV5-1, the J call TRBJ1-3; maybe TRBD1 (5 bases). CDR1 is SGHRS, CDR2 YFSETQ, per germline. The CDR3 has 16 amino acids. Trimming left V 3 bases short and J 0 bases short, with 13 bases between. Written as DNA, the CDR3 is TGCGCCAGCAGCTGGGCCGGGGGAGACTCTGGAAACACCATATATTTT. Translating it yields CASSWAGGDSGNTIYF.

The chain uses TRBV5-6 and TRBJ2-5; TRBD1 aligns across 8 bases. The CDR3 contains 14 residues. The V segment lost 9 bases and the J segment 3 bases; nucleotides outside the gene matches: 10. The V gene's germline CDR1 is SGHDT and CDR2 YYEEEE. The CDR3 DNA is TGTGCCACGGCCTACTCGGACAGGGAAGAGACCCAGTACTTC. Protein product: CATAYSDREETQYF.

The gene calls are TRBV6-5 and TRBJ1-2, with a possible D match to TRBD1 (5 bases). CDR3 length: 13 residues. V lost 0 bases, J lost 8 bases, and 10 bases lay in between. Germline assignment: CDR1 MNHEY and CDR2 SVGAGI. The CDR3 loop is CASSYSDRGGYTF. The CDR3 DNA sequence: TGTGCCAGCAGTTACTCGGATAGGGGCGGCTACACCTTC.

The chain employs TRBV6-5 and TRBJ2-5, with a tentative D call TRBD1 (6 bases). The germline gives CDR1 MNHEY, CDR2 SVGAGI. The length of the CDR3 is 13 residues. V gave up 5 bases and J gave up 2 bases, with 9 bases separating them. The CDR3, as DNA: TGTGCCAGCAGTCGACAGGTACAAGAGACCCAGTACTTC. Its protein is CASSRQVQETQYF.

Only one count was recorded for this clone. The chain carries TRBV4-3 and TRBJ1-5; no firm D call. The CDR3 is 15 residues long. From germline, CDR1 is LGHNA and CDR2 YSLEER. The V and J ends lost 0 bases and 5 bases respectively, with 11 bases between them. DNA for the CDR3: TGCGCCAGCAGCCAAGATACCGGCGGGGATCAGCCCCAGCATTTT. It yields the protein CASSQDTGGDQPQHF.

In DNA, the CDR3 is TGTGCCAGCAGCTGGGGCGGCTCCTCTAACTATGGCTACACCTTC. This gives the protein CASSWGGSSNYGYTF. The chain carries TRBV7-2 and TRBJ1-2; tentatively, D is TRBD1 (5 bases). CDR1 is SGHTA and CDR2 is FQGNSA in the germline V gene. The CDR3 spans 15 residues. Trimming removed 4 bases from V and 0 bases from J, with 12 bases in between.

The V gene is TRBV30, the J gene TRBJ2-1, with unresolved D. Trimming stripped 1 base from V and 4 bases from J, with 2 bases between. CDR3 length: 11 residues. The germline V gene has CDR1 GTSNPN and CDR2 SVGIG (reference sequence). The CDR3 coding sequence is TGTGCCTGGAGTGCATACAATGAGCAGTTCTTC. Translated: CAWSAYNEQFF.

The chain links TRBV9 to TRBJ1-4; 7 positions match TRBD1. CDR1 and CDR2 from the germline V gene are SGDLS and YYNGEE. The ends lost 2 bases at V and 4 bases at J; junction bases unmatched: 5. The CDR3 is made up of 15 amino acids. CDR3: CASSVNTGVNEKLFF. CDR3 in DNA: TGTGCCAGCAGCGTTAATACAGGGGTTAATGAAAAACTGTTTTTT.

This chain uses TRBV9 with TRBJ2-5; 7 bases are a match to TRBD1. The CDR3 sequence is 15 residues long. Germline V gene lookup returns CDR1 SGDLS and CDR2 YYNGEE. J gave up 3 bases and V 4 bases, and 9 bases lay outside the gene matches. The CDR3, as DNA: TGTGCCAGCAGCCCGTCCCCCGGGACAGAAGAGACCCAGTACTTC. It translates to CASSPSPGTEETQYF.

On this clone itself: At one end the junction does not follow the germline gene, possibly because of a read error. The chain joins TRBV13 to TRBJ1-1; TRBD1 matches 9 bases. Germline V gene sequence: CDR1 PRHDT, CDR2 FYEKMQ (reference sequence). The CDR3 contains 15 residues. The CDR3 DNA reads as TGTGCCAGCAGCGTGACCGGGACAGGGAACCCTGAAGCTTTCTTT. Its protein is CASSVTGTGNPEAFF.